The 11 T cell receptor beta chains below were found in one sample sequenced in a study of CD8 T cells in Susac syndrome. Reverse transcription of roughly 0.5 to 1 ug RNA was carried out with random hexamers. MiXCR, run by TCRdb on the immunoSEQ multiplex PCR reads, gives a single entry per CDR3 protein. The sample consists of about 150,000 distinct CDR3 sequences, 95% of them appearing once. Sample: CD4+ T cells from PBMCs. The source of these receptors is a human donor with Susac syndrome.

The sample holds one count of this clonotype. V gene TRBV6-5 combines with J gene TRBJ2-1; TRBD2 aligns across 11 bases. CDR1 and CDR2 (germline): MNHEY, SVGAGI. Losses at the gene ends were 6 bases for V and 8 bases for J; bases not matched to a gene: 3. The CDR3 has 13 residues. DNA of the CDR3: TGTGCCAGCAGAGGGACTAGCGGCCATGAGCAGTTCTTC. Protein: CASRGTSGHEQFF.

The rearrangement uses TRBV21-1 and TRBJ1-2; the D call TRBD1 from the table was never checked on the DNA. TRBV21-1 is shown as a pseudogene. CDR3 length: 17 residues. The CDR3 DNA follows: TGTGCCAGCAGCAAAAGAACAGGCCACCGACTTAACTATGGCTACACCTTC. Its protein product is CASSKRTGHRLNYGYTF.

The chain has TRBV3-1 and TRBJ2-3, with D tentatively TRBD1 or TRBD2 (6 bases each). The length of the CDR3 is 14 residues. Looked up from germline, CDR1 is LGHDT and CDR2 is YNNKEL (reference sequence). Deletions cut 3 bases from V and 2 bases from J, with 9 bases between. The CDR3 bases are TGTGCCAGCAGCCAGTCGGGGGCCACAGATACGCAGTATTTT. It is translated as CASSQSGATDTQYF.

The J gene is TRBJ2-5, the V gene TRBV6-6, with TRBD1 as a possible D gene (6 bases). Trimming removed 0 bases from V and 5 bases from J, with 10 bases in between. This CDR3 region has 14 residues. Germline values: CDR1 MNHNY, CDR2 SVGAGI (reference sequence). The CDR3 is CASSYSGQLETQYF. CDR3 coding DNA: TGTGCCAGCAGTTACTCAGGACAGCTGGAGACCCAGTACTTC.

The genes are TRBV7-2 and TRBJ2-7; D gene uncertain. This CDR3 region has 15 residues. V shed 4 bases and J shed 3 bases, with 16 bases lying between them. The germline gives CDR1 SGHTA, CDR2 FQGNSA. The CDR3 protein is CASSSGSPPIYEQYF. The CDR3 coding sequence is TGTGCCAGCAGCTCCGGATCCCCCCCCATCTACGAGCAGTACTTC.

This sequence joins TRBV29-1 and TRBJ2-1; TRBD1 is a possible D gene (6 bases). The germline CDR1 and CDR2 sequences are SQVTM and ANQGSEA. V lost 6 bases, J lost 3 bases, and 15 bases lay in between. The CDR3 has 14 amino acids. This chain's CDR3 is CSVDITGYYNEQFF. The DNA of the CDR3 is TGCAGCGTGGATATCACAGGGTACTACAATGAGCAGTTCTTC.

The rearrangement joins TRBV6-5 to TRBJ2-3, with unresolved D. CDR1 is MNHEY and CDR2 is SVGAGI in the germline V gene. Trimming took 9 bases from V and 2 from J, leaving 15 bases between them. The CDR3 is 14 amino acids. The CDR3 protein is CARVEGSITDTQYF. Here the CDR3 DNA reads TGTGCCAGGGTCGAAGGTTCTATCACAGATACGCAGTATTTT.

CDR3 nucleotide sequence: TGCAGTGCTACATACCCAGGTAGCGGGGATCAAGAGACCCAGTACTTC. It yields the protein CSATYPGSGDQETQYF. The chain has TRBV20-1 and TRBJ2-5, with TRBD2 identical over 8 bases. The junction had 12 bases not matched to a gene; V was cut back by 4 bases and J by 2 bases. This CDR3 is 16 amino acids long. The germline V gene encodes CDR1 DFQATT and CDR2 SNEGSKA (reference sequence).

The CDR3 is CSAGGLTGELFF. The CDR3 DNA follows: TGCAGTGCAGGGGGCTTGACCGGGGAGCTGTTTTTT. The chain couples TRBV20-1 to TRBJ2-2; TRBD1 matches 7 bases. Losses at the gene ends were 6 bases for V and 5 bases for J; bases not matched to a gene: 3. The CDR3 consists of 12 residues. Germline assignment: CDR1 DFQATT and CDR2 SNEGSKA (reference sequence).

The genes are TRBV29-1 and TRBJ1-1; D remains unclear. Trimming shortened V by 8 bases and J by 8 bases, and 15 bases separated the two germline ends. CDR1 is SQVTM, CDR2 ANQGSEA, per germline. The CDR3 runs to 11 residues. The CDR3 sequence: CSLVKWPEAFF. CDR3 nucleotide sequence: TGCAGCCTCGTAAAGTGGCCGGAAGCTTTCTTT.

The rearrangement links TRBV12-3 or TRBV12-4 to TRBJ1-6, with TRBD1 as a possible D gene (6 bases). This CDR3 contains 15 residues. V lost 5 bases, J lost 7 bases, and 15 bases lay in between. Here the CDR3 reads CASSPEGVWNSPLHF. The CDR3 DNA follows: TGTGCCAGCAGTCCCGAGGGGGTGTGGAATTCACCCCTCCACTTT.